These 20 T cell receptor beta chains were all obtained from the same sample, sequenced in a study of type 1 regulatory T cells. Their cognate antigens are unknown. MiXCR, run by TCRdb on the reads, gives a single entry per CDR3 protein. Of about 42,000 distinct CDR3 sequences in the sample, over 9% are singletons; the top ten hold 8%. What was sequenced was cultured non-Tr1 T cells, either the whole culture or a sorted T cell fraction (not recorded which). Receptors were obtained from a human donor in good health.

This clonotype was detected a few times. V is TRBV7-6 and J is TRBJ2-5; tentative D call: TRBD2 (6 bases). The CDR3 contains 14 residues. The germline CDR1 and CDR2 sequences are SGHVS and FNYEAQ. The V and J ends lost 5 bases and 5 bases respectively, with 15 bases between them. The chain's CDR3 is CASSILRGRETQYF. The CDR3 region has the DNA TGTGCCAGCAGCATACTGCGGGGTCGGGAGACCCAGTACTTC.

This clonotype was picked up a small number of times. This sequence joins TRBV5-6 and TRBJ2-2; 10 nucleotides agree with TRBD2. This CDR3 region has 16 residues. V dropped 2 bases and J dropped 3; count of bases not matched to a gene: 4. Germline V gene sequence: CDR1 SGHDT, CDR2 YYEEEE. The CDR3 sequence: CASSFGLAVHTGELFF. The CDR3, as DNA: TGTGCCAGCAGCTTCGGACTAGCGGTACACACCGGGGAGCTGTTTTTT.

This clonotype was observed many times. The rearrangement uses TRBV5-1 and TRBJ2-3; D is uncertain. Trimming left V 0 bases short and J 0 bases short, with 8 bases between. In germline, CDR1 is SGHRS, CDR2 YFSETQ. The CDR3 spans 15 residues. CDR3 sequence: CASSLEHYSTDTQYF. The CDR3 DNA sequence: TGCGCCAGCAGCTTGGAACATTATAGCACAGATACGCAGTATTTT.

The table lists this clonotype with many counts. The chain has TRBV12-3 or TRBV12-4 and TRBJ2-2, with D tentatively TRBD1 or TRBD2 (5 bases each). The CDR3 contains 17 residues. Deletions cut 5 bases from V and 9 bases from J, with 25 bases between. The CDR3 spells CASSLRNAGAPARELFF. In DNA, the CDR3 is TGTGCCAGCAGTCTCCGGAACGCCGGGGCCCCGGCCCGGGAGCTGTTTTTT.

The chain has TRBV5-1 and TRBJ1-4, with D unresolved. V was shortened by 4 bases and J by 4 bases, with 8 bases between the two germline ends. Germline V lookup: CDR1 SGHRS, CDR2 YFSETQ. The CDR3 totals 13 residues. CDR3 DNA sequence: TGCGCCAGCAGCCCCGGGATTAATGAAAAACTGTTTTTT. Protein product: CASSPGINEKLFF.

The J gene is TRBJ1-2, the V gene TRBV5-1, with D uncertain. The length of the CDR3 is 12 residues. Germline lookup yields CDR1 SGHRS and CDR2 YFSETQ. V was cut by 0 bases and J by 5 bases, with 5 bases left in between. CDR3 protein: CASSLDTYGYTF. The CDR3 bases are TGCGCCAGCAGCTTGGACACTTATGGCTACACCTTC.

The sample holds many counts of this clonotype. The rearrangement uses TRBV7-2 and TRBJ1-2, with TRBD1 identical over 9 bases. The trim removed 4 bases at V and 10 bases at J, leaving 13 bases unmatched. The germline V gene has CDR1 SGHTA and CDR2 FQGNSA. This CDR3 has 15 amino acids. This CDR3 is CASSSYMGTGWHYTF. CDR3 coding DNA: TGTGCCAGCAGCTCTTACATGGGGACAGGGTGGCACTACACCTTC.

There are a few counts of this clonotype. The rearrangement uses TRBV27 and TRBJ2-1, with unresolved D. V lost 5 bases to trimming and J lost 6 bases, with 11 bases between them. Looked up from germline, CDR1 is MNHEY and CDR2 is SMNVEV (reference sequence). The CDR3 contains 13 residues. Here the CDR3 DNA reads TGTGCCAGCAGTAACTTAAACGTCAATGAGCAGTTCTTC. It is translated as CASSNLNVNEQFF.

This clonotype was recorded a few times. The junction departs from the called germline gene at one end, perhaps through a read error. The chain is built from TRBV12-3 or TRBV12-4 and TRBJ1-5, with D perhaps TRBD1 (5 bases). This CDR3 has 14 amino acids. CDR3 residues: CAGSPTGGGQPQHF. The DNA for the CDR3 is TGTGCCGGCAGTCCCACCGGGGGAGGTCAGCCCCAGCATTTT.

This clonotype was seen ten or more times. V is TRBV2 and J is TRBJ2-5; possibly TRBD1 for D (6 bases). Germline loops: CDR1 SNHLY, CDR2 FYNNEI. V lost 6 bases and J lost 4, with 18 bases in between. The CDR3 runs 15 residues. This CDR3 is CASRLQKTGRETQYF. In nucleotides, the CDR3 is TGTGCCAGCAGGCTACAGAAGACAGGAAGAGAGACCCAGTACTTC. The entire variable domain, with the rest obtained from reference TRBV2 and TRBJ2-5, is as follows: EPEVTQTPSHQVTQMGQEVILRCVPISNHLYFYWYRQILGQKVEFLVSFYNNEISEKSEIFDDQFSVERPDGSNFTLKIRSTKLEDSAMYFCASRLQKTGRETQYFGPGTRLLVL.

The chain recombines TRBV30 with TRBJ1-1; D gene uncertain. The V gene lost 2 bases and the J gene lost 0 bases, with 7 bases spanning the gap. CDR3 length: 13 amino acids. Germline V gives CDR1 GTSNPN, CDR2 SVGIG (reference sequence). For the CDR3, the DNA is TGTGCCTGGAGTCTCACCCTGAACACTGAAGCTTTCTTT. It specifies CAWSLTLNTEAFF.

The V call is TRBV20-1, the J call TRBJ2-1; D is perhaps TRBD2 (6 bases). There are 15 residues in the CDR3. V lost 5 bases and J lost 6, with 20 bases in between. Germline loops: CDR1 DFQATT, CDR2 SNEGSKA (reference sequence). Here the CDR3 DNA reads TGCAGTGCTCCCCTTAGCGGACGTAAGGGCAATGAGCAGTTCTTC. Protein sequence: CSAPLSGRKGNEQFF.

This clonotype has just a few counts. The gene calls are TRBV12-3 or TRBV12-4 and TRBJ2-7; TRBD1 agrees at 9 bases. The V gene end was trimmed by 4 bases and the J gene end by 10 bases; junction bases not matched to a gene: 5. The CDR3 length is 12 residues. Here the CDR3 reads CASSSGQGDQYF. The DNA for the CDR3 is TGTGCCAGCAGTTCGGGACAGGGTGACCAGTACTTC.

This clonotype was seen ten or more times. The chain's CDR3 is CASSLLGGNTEAFF. The CDR3 DNA sequence: TGTGCCAGCAGTTTATTGGGGGGAAACACTGAAGCTTTCTTT. The chain carries TRBV27 and TRBJ1-1; D possibly corresponds to TRBD1 (5 bases). CDR3 size: 14 residues. Looked up from germline, CDR1 is MNHEY and CDR2 is SMNVEV (reference sequence). Between the trimmed V and J ends, which lost 1 base and 2 bases, there was a span of 8 bases.

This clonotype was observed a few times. The DNA for the CDR3 is TGCGCCAGCAGCTTCGGGGTGTGGGAGACCCAGTACTTC. It is translated as CASSFGVWETQYF. This sequence joins TRBV5-1 and TRBJ2-5; a possible D gene is TRBD2 (5 bases). The CDR3 has 13 residues. The V and J ends lost 2 bases and 5 bases respectively, with 10 bases between them. Germline V gene lookup returns CDR1 SGHRS and CDR2 YFSETQ.

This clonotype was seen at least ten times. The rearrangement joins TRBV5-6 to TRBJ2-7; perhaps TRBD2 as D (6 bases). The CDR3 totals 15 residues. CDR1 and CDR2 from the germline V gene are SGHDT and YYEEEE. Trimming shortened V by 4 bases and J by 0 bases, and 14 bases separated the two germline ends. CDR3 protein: CASSRMGGSSYEQYF. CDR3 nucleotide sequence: TGTGCCAGCAGCCGCATGGGGGGAAGCTCCTACGAGCAGTACTTC.

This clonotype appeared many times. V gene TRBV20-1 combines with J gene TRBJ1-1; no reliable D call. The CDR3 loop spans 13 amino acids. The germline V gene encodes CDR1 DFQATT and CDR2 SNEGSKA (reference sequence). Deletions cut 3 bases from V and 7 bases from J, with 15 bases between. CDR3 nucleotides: TGCAGTGCTAGTAAAGGTGTGAGGGATGAAGCTTTCTTT. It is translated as CSASKGVRDEAFF.

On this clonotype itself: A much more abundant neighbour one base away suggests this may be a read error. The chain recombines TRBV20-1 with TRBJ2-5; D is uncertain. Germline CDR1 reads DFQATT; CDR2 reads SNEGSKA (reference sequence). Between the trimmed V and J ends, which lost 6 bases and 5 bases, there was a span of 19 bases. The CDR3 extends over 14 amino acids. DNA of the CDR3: TGCAGTGCGCGCCCCGGTTCGCCTGGGGAGACCCAGTACTTC. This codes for CSARPGSPGETQYF.

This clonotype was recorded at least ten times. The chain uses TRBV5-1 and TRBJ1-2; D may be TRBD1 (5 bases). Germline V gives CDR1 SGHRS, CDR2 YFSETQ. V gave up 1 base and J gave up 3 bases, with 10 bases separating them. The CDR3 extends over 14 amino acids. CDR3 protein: CASSLRGGDYGYTF. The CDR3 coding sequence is TGCGCCAGCAGCTTGCGGGGGGGAGACTATGGCTACACCTTC.

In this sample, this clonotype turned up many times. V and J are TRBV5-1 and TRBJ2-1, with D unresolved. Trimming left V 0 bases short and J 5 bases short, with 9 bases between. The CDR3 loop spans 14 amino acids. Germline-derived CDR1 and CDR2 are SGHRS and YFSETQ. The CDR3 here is CASSLGLGNNEQFF. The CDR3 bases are TGCGCCAGCAGCTTGGGACTTGGAAACAATGAGCAGTTCTTC.